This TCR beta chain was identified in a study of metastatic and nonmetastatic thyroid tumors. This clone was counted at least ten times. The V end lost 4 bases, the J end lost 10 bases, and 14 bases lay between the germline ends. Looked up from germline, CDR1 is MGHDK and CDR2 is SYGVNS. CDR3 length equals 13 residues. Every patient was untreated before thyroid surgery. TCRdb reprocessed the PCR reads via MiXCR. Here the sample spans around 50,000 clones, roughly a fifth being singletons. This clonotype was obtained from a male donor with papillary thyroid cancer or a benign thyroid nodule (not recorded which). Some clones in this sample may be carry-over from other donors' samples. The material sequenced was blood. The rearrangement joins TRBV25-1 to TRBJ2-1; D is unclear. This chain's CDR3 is CASSVPPSQEQFF. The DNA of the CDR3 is TGTGCCAGCAGTGTCCCCCCTAGTCAGGAGCAGTTCTTC.